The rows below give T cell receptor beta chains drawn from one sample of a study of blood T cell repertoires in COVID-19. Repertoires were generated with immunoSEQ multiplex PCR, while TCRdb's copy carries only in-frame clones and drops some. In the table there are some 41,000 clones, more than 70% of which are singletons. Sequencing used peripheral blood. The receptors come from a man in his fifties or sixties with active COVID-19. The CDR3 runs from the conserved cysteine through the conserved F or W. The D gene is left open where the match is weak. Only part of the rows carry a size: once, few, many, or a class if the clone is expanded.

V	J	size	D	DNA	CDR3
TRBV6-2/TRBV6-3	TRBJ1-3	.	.	TGTGCCAGCAGTTCCCCCACAGCGGCTGGAAACACCATATATTTT	CASSSPTAAGNTIYF
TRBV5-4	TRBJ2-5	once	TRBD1	TGTGCCAGCAGCCTCACAGGGGGCTGGGAGACCCAGTACTTC	CASSLTGGWETQYF
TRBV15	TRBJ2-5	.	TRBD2	TGTGCCACCAGTCCGGGACTAGCGGAAGAGACCCAGTACTTC	CATSPGLAEETQYF
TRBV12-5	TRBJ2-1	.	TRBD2	TGTGCTAGTGGGGCGGGACTAGCGAGCAATGAGCAGTTCTTC	CASGAGLASNEQFF
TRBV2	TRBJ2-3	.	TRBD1	TGTGCCAGCAGTGGACAGGGGGTCACAGATACGCAGTATTTT	CASSGQGVTDTQYF
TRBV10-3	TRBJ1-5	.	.	TGTGCCACTTGGTACGGGACACCAGATCAGCCCCAGCATTTT	CATWYGTPDQPQHF
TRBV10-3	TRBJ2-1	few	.	TGTGCCATCAGTGAGTCGTTTTGGGGGCAAGGGGACAATGAGCAGTTCTTC	CAISESFWGQGDNEQFF
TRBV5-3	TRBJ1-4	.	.	TGTGCCAGAAGCTTGCAGGGTGAAAAACTGTTTTTT	CARSLQGEKLFF
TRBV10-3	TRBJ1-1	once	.	TGTGCCATCATGAGGGCTATGAACACTGAAGCTTTCTTT	CAIMRAMNTEAFF
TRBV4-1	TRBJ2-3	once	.	TGCGCCAGCAGCCGGCTGGGGGGGCTGGCCGAAGATACGCAGTATTTT	CASSRLGGLAEDTQYF
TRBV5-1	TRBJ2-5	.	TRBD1	TGCGCCAGCAGCCGACAGGGGGAGACCCAGTACTTC	CASSRQGETQYF
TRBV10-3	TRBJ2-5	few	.	TGTGCCATCAGTGAGTCGGCCAGGGGGGTAGAGACCCAGTACTTC	CAISESARGVETQYF
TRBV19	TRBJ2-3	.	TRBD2	TGTGCCAGTAGTATGGCGGGAGGGCCTGGAGATACGCAGTATTTT	CASSMAGGPGDTQYF
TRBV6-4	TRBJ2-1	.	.	TGTGCCAGCAGTGACTCGATAGTACCTCCATACAATGAGCAGTTCTTC	CASSDSIVPPYNEQFF
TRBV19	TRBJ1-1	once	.	TGTGCCAGTAGTCCCTCAGCGGGGCATGGTGGGAACACTGAAGCTTTCTTT	CASSPSAGHGGNTEAFF
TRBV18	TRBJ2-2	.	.	TGTGCCAGCTCACCACCTTTCCGGACTGAGACCGGGGAGCTGTTTTTT	CASSPPFRTETGELFF
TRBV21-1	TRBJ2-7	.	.	TGTGCCAGCAGCATAGGACTAGCGGGAGTACAGGAGCAGTACTTC	CASSIGLAGVQEQYF
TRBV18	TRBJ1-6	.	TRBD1	TGTGCCAGCTCGCCAGTTTCGGGACAGGATGCGGCCTATTCACCCCTCCACTTT	CASSPVSGQDAAYSPLHF
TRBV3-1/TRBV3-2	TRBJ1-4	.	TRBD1	TGTGCCAGCAGCCAAGATCTTGGTGCTTCGGGGGACAGCAATGAAAAACTGTTTTTT	CASSQDLGASGDSNEKLFF
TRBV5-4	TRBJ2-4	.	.	TGTGCCAGCAGCTTGGAGGGCGGTAGGGGGTCTAAAAACATTCAGTACTTC	CASSLEGGRGSKNIQYF
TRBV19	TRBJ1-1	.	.	TGTGCCAGTAGCCCCCAAATGGGGGGAGGGGACACTGAAGCTTTCTTT	CASSPQMGGGDTEAFF
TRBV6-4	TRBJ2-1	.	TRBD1	TGTGCCAGCTCGACAGGGAACGACAATGAGCAGTTCTTC	CASSTGNDNEQFF
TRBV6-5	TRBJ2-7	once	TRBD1	TGTGCCAGCAGTTATTACAGGGGGCAGAGCGAGCAGTACTTC	CASSYYRGQSEQYF
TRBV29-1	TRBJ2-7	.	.	TGCAGCGTTCTCCGACGGGACTCCTACGAGCAGTACTTC	CSVLRRDSYEQYF
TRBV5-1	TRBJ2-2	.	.	TGCGCCAGCACCGACACCGGGGAGCTGTTTTTT	CASTDTGELFF
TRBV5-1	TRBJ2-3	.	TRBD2	TGCGCCAGCAGTCTGGGACTAGCGGGAGTAGGAGATACGCAGTATTTT	CASSLGLAGVGDTQYF
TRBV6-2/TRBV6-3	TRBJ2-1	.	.	TGTGCCAGCAGCCGTAGCGGAAGTTACAATGAGCAGTTCTTC	CASSRSGSYNEQFF
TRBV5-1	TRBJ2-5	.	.	TGCGCCAGCAGCTTGGAGACTAGAGAAGAGACCCAGTACTTC	CASSLETREETQYF
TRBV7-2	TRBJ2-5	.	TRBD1	TGTGCCAGCAGCGCCGGACAGGGAGTGGGGGAGACCCAGTACTTC	CASSAGQGVGETQYF
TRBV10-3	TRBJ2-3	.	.	TGTGCCATCAGCCGAGACAATCCTTTT	CAISRDNPF
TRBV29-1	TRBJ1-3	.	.	TGCAGCGTTGAAGGGACAGCTGGAAACACCATATATTTT	CSVEGTAGNTIYF
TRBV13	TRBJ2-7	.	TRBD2	TGTGCCAGCAGCCTAGCGGGAGGGACCTACGAGCAGTACTTC	CASSLAGGTYEQYF
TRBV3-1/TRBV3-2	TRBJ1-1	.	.	TGTGCCAGCAGCCGCAATTCGGAGCCCTGGATTACTGAAGCTTTCTTT	CASSRNSEPWITEAFF
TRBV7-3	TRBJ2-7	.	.	TGTGCCAGCAGCTACGACCCAGGGTCCAGCGAGCAGTACTTC	CASSYDPGSSEQYF
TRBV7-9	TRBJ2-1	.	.	TGTGCCAGCAGCTTAGGCGGAGGGTCAATATACAATGAGCAGTTCTTC	CASSLGGGSIYNEQFF
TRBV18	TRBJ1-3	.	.	TGTGCCAGCTCAGAAGACCGACAGGTCTCGGGAAACACCATATATTTT	CASSEDRQVSGNTIYF